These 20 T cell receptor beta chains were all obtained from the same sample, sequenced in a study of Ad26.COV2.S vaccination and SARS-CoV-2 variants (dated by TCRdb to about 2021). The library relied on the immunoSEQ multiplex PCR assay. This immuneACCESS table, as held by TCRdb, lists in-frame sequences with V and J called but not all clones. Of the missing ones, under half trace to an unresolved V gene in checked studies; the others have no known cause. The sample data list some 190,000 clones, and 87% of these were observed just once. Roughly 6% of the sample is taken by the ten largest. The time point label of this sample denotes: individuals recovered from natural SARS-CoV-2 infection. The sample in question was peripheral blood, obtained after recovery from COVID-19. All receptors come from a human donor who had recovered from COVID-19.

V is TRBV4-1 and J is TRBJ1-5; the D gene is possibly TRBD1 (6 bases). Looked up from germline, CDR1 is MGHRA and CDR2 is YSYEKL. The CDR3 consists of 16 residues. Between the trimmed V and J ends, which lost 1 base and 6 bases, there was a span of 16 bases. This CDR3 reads CASSQGPSEGGQPQHF. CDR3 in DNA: TGCGCCAGCAGCCAAGGTCCCAGCGAAGGGGGTCAGCCCCAGCATTTT.

Here the CDR3 reads CASSWTSGTYEQYF. The CDR3 nucleotides read TGCGCCAGTTCCTGGACTAGTGGTACCTACGAGCAGTACTTC. The gene calls are TRBV5-1 and TRBJ2-7, with 7 bases that match TRBD2. V was clipped by 8 bases and J by 2 bases; unmatched bases: 10. CDR1 and CDR2 from the germline V gene are SGHRS and YFSETQ. The CDR3 sequence is 14 residues long.

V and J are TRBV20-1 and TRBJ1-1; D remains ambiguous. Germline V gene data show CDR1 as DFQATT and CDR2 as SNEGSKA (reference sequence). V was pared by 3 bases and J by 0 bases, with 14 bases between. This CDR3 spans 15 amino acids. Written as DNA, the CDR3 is TGCAGTGCTAGTTCGCAGATCCAAATGAACACTGAAGCTTTCTTT. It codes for CSASSQIQMNTEAFF.

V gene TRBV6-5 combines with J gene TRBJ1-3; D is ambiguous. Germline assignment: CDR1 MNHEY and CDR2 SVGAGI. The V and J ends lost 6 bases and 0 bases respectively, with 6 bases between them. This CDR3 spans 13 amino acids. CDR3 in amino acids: CASSLNSGNTIYF. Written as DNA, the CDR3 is TGTGCCAGCAGCCTGAACTCTGGAAACACCATATATTTT.

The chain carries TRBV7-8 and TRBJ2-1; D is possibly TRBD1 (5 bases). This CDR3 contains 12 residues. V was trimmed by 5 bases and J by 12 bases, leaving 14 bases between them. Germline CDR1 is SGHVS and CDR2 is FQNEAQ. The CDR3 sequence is CASSPDSVVQFF. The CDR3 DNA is TGTGCCAGCAGCCCTGACAGCGTTGTGCAGTTCTTC.

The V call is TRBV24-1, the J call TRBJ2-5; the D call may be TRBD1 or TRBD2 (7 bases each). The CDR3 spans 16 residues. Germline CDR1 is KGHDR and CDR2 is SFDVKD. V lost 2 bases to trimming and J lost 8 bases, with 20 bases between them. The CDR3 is CATSDSDHSGGVTQYF. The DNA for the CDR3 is TGTGCCACCAGTGATTCGGATCATTCAGGGGGGGTCACCCAGTACTTC.

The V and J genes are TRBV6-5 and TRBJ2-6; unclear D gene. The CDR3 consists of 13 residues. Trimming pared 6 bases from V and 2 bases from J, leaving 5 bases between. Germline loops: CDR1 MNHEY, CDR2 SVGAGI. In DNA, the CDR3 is TGTGCCAGCAGCCCCGCTGGGGCCAACGTCCTGACTTTC. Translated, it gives CASSPAGANVLTF.

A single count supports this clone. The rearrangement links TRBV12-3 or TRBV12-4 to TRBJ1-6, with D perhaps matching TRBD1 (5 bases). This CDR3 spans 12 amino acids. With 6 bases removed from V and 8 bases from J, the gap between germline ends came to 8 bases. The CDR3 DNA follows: TGTGCCAGCAGCTCGACAGATTCACCCCTCCACTTT. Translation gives CASSSTDSPLHF.

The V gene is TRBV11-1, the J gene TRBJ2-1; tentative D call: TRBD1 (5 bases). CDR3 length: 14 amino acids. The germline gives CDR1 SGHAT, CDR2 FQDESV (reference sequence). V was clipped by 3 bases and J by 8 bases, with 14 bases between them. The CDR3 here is CASSLDQGVHEQFF. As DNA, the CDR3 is TGTGCCAGCAGCTTGGACCAAGGGGTGCATGAGCAGTTCTTC.

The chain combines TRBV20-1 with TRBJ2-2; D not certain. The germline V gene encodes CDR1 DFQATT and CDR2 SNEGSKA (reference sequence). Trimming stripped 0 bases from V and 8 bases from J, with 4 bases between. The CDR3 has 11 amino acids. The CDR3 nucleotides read TGCAGTGCTAGAGATACAGGGGAGCTGTTTTTT. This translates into CSARDTGELFF.

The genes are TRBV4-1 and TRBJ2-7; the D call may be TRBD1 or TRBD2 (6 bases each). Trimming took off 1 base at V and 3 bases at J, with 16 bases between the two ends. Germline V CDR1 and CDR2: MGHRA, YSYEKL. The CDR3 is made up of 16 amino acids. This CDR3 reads CASSQGVRGDIYEQYF. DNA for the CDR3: TGCGCCAGCAGCCAAGGGGTAAGGGGGGATATCTACGAGCAGTACTTC.

CDR3 nucleotides: TGTGCCATCAGTGAAGACCCTCTGATAGGTTACACCTTC. Its protein product is CAISEDPLIGYTF. This chain joins TRBV10-3 and TRBJ1-2; no clear D. CDR3 length equals 13 residues. V was shortened by 3 bases and J by 11 bases, with 16 bases between the two germline ends. Germline V gives CDR1 ENHRY, CDR2 SYGVKD.

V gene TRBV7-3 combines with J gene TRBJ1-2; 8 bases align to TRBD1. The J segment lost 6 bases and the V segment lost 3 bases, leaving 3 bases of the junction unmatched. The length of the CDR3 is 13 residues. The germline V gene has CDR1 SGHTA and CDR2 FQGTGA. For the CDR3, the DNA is TGTGCCAGCAGCTTGGGACAGGTCCATGGCTACACCTTC. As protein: CASSLGQVHGYTF.

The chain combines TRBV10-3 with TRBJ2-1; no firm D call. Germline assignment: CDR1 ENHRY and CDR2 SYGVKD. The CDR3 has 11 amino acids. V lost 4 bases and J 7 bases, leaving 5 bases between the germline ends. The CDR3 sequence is CAISGLNEQFF. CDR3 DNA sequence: TGTGCCATCAGTGGGCTAAATGAGCAGTTCTTC.

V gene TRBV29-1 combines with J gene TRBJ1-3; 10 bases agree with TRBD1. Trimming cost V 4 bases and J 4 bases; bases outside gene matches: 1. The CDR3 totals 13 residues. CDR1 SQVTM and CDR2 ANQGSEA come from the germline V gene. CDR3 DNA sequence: TGCAGCGTTGGACAGGGGGCAGGAAACACCATATATTTT. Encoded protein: CSVGQGAGNTIYF.

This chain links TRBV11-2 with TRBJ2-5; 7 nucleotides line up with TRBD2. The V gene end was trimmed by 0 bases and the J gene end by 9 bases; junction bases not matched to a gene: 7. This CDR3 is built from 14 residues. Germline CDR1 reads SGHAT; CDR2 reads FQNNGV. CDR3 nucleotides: TGTGCCAGCAGCTTAGATCCGAGTGGGGGGGCCCAGTACTTC. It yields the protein CASSLDPSGGAQYF.

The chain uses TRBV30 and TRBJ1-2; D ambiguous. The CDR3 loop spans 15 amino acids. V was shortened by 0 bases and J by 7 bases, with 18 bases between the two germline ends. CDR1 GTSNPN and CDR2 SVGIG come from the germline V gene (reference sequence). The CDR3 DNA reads TGTGCCTGGAGTGTAAGTGGGTTAGAGCAAGGTGGCTACACCTTC. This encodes CAWSVSGLEQGGYTF.

CDR3 DNA: TGTGCCAGCAGCGCCCTATCTCAGGGGGTGAACGAGCAGTACTTC. It yields the protein CASSALSQGVNEQYF. The genes are TRBV9 and TRBJ2-7; 7 bases match TRBD1. CDR1 is SGDLS, CDR2 YYNGEE, per germline. Trimming removed 3 bases from V and 5 bases from J; junction bases left unmatched: 11. The CDR3 runs to 15 residues.

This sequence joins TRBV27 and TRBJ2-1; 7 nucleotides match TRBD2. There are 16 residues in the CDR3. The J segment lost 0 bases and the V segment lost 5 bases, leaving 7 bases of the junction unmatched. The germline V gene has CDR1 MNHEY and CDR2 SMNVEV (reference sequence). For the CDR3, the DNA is TGTGCCAGCAGTCTACGGGCTAGCGGCTCCTACAATGAGCAGTTCTTC. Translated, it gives CASSLRASGSYNEQFF.

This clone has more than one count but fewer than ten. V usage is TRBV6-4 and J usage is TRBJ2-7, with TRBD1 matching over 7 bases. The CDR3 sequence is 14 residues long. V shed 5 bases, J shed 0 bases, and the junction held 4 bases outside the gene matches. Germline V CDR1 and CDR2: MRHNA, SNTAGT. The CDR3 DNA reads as TGTGCCAGCAGTAAACGGGACAGCTCCTACGAGCAGTACTTC. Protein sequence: CASSKRDSSYEQYF.